This TCR beta chain came from a study of PD-1 blockade in classical Hodgkin lymphoma. Some clones are missing from TCRdb's copy, which holds only in-frame ones; the method was immunoSEQ multiplex PCR. Among 57,000 or so clones listed, about nine tenths were seen once. Sample share makes this clone medium-sized. Its cognate antigen is unknown. Broader study findings: Complete responders' diversity at baseline resembled that of newly diagnosed patients.

Per the germline V gene, CDR1 is GTSNPN and CDR2 is SVGIG (reference sequence). The length of the CDR3 is 13 residues. Trimming removed 2 bases at V and 4 bases at J, with 9 bases between. Patients all relapsed after autologous stem cell transplantation, and there was variation in brentuximab vedotin exposure. When best responses were assessed, they were complete response, partial response or progressive disease. The source is a human donor with classical Hodgkin lymphoma. The sequencing here drew on peripheral blood mononuclear cells (PBMCs), taken at baseline. V gene TRBV30 combines with J gene TRBJ1-5; D gene unclear. CDR3 DNA: TGTGCCTGGAGTTTATGGGAAAATCAGCCCCAGCATTTT. Translating it yields CAWSLWENQPQHF.